What follows are 23 T cell receptor beta chains derived from one specimen sequenced in a study of cytomegalovirus exposure and HLA in healthy donors. Primers for the PCR totalled 60 Vbeta and 13 Jbeta. The data were produced by immunoSEQ multiplex PCR, yet TCRdb's version contains in-frame clones alone and is incomplete. The sample contains roughly 130,000 clones, just over 65% of which appear only once. Source material: PBMCs. The receptor source for this set is a woman aged 55-70 years in good health and CMV-seronegative.

The gene calls are TRBV7-8 and TRBJ2-1; no definite D call. Per the germline V gene, CDR1 is SGHVS and CDR2 is FQNEAQ. CDR3 length equals 15 residues. V was clipped by 3 bases and J by 6 bases, with 15 bases between them. CDR3 DNA sequence: TGTGCCAGCAGCTTTAATTCCCTACGAGCCAATGAGCAGTTCTTC. It codes for CASSFNSLRANEQFF.

There are a few counts of this clone. This chain links TRBV5-8 with TRBJ1-2; no firm D call. The germline V gene encodes CDR1 SGHTS and CDR2 YDEGEE. V lost 4 bases, J lost 2 bases, and 12 bases lay in between. The CDR3 is made up of 14 amino acids. The CDR3 nucleotides read TGTGCCAGCAGCAAATGGGAGGAGAACTATGGCTACACCTTC. Protein: CASSKWEENYGYTF.

The J gene is TRBJ2-5, the V gene TRBV14, with 8 bases lining up with TRBD2. After removal of 0 bases from V and 2 bases from J, the junction contained 11 bases not matched to a gene. The CDR3 runs 18 residues. Per germline, CDR1 SGHDN and CDR2 FVKESK. CDR3 sequence (DNA): TGTGCCAGCAGCCAAGACCATCCGGGAGGGTTTAGACAAGAGACCCAGTACTTC. It specifies CASSQDHPGGFRQETQYF.

V is TRBV15 and J is TRBJ1-2, with 8 bases identical to TRBD1. The CDR3 consists of 14 residues. The germline V gene encodes CDR1 LNHNV and CDR2 YYDKDF (reference sequence). Trimming cost V 9 bases and J 2 bases; bases outside gene matches: 8. CDR3 region: CATSAGTGNYGYTF. Written as DNA, the CDR3 is TGTGCCACGAGCGCCGGGACAGGCAACTATGGCTACACCTTC.

Points on this clone: One end of the junction fails to match germline, which may point to a read error. The J gene is TRBJ2-1, the V gene TRBV7-2, with TRBD2 matching over 14 bases. From germline, CDR1 is SGHTA and CDR2 FQGNSA. The CDR3 covers 15 residues. The CDR3 DNA reads TGTGCCAGCAGCTCCACCACTCTCGGGACTAGCGGGAGTGTCTTC. Protein: CASSSTTLGTSGSVF.

There are a few counts of this clone. This chain connects TRBV29-1 to TRBJ2-7; 10 nucleotides match TRBD2. J was trimmed by 3 bases and V by 6 bases; bases with no gene match: 8. CDR1 SQVTM and CDR2 ANQGSEA come from the germline V gene. The CDR3 has 14 amino acids. DNA for the CDR3: TGCAGCGTCCTACCTAGCGGGAGTCTCTACGAGCAGTACTTC. Amino acid sequence: CSVLPSGSLYEQYF.

The CDR3 DNA follows: TGTGCCAGCAGCCAAACAGGGGGCGCCATGGGGGGGCTATATTTT. Encoded protein: CASSQTGGAMGGLYF. The V and J genes are TRBV6-5 and TRBJ2-3; 9 positions match TRBD1. The CDR3 consists of 15 residues. Germline V gene sequence: CDR1 MNHEY, CDR2 SVGAGI. V lost 6 bases and J lost 15; bases outside the gene matches: 19.

This chain uses TRBV6-1 with TRBJ1-5; 8 bases fit TRBD1. The CDR3 extends over 15 amino acids. The V and J ends lost 4 bases and 1 base, in that order; junction bases with no gene match: 3. Germline CDR1 and CDR2: MNHNS and SASEGT. CDR3 sequence (DNA): TGTGCCAGCAGTGGGACAGGGAGCAGCAATCAGCCCCAGCATTTT. It codes for CASSGTGSSNQPQHF.

This clone has just a few counts. The rearrangement uses TRBV19 and TRBJ2-4, with TRBD1 matching 8 bases. This CDR3 spans 13 amino acids. From germline, CDR1 is LNHDA and CDR2 SQIVND (reference sequence). V was clipped by 5 bases and J by 9 bases; unmatched bases: 6. The CDR3 bases are TGTGCCAGTAGTGTGGACAGGGATGGCATTCAGTACTTC. Protein product: CASSVDRDGIQYF. Variable domain in full (rest from reference TRBV19 and TRBJ2-4): DGGITQSPKYLFRKEGQNVTLSCEQNLNHDAMYWYRQDPGQGLRLIYYSQIVNDFQKGDIAEGYSVSREKKESFPLTVTSAQKNPTAFYLCASSVDRDGIQYFGAGTRLSVL.

V usage is TRBV27 and J usage is TRBJ1-6; 8 bases fit TRBD1. Losses at the gene ends were 1 base for V and 7 bases for J; bases not matched to a gene: 12. The CDR3 consists of 18 residues. The germline gives CDR1 MNHEY, CDR2 SMNVEV (reference sequence). CDR3 nucleotide sequence: TGTGCCAGCAGTTTATGGGGGGTGGGGCAGGGGGCCAATTCACCCCTCCACTTT. Translated: CASSLWGVGQGANSPLHF.

This clone has a single count. Here the CDR3 DNA reads TGTGCCAGCAGCCGGGACAGCTCCAACACCGGGGAGCTGTTTTTT. This gives the protein CASSRDSSNTGELFF. This chain uses TRBV7-2 with TRBJ2-2, with TRBD1 identical over 7 bases. Germline assignment: CDR1 SGHTA and CDR2 FQGNSA. The V and J ends lost 5 bases and 2 bases, in that order; junction bases with no gene match: 5. This CDR3 has 15 amino acids.

The J gene is TRBJ2-3, the V gene TRBV5-1; TRBD2 matches at 10 bases. The V segment lost 2 bases and the J segment 3 bases; nucleotides outside the gene matches: 6. Germline-derived CDR1 and CDR2 are SGHRS and YFSETQ. The CDR3 totals 16 residues. CDR3 bases: TGCGCCAGCAGCTTCGGGCTAGCGGGGGCTACAGATACGCAGTATTTT. This sequence encodes CASSFGLAGATDTQYF. The full variable domain, in which reference TRBV5-1 and TRBJ2-3 provide the parts outside the CDR3, is KAGVTQTPRYLIKTRGQQVTLSCSPISGHRSVSWYQQTPGQGLQFLFEYFSETQRNKGNFPGRFSGRQFSNSRSEMNVSTLELGDSALYLCASSFGLAGATDTQYFGPGTRLTVL.

The chain's CDR3 is CASSYRGSGGETQYF. The DNA of the CDR3 is TGTGCCAGCAGTTACCGGGGTAGCGGGGGGGAGACCCAGTACTTC. The chain has TRBV6-5 and TRBJ2-5, with 10 bases identical to TRBD2. V was pared by 2 bases and J by 5 bases, with 5 bases of the junction left unmatched. This CDR3 is 15 amino acids long. Germline V gene lookup returns CDR1 MNHEY and CDR2 SVGAGI.

J is TRBJ1-1 and V is TRBV7-9; D not certain. The CDR3 length is 14 residues. CDR1 is SEHNR and CDR2 is FQNEAQ in the germline V gene (reference sequence). The V end was cut by 2 bases, the J end by 3 bases, with 10 bases between. CDR3 DNA sequence: TGTGCCAGCAGCTTATCCGGCGGCTACACTGAAGCTTTCTTT. Translating it yields CASSLSGGYTEAFF. Variable domain in full (rest from reference TRBV7-9 and TRBJ1-1): DTGVSQNPRHKITKRGQNVTFRCDPISEHNRLYWYRQTLGQGPEFLTYFQNEAQLEKSRLLSDRFSAERPKGSFSTLEIQRTEQGDSAMYLCASSLSGGYTEAFFGQGTRLTVV.

The chain recombines TRBV29-1 with TRBJ2-1; a possible D gene is TRBD2 (6 bases). V gave up 3 bases and J gave up 4 bases, with 10 bases separating them. Germline V lookup: CDR1 SQVTM, CDR2 ANQGSEA. The CDR3 has 13 amino acids. This chain's CDR3 is CSVEGTSYNEQFF. CDR3 nucleotides: TGCAGCGTTGAGGGGACTTCTTACAATGAGCAGTTCTTC.

The rearrangement uses TRBV27 and TRBJ2-3, with 10 positions matching TRBD1. The CDR3 has 19 residues. Germline-derived CDR1 and CDR2 are MNHEY and SMNVEV (reference sequence). V was clipped by 5 bases and J by 0 bases; unmatched bases: 14. CDR3 DNA: TGTGCCAGCAGTCCTGCCCGGACAGGGGGTCCACTTAGCACAGATACGCAGTATTTT. It codes for CASSPARTGGPLSTDTQYF.

The CDR3 here is CASSGTGLNTEAFF. CDR3 sequence (DNA): TGTGCCAGCAGCGGGACAGGGTTGAACACTGAAGCTTTCTTT. The chain recombines TRBV6-5 with TRBJ1-1, with 9 positions matching TRBD1. The CDR3 covers 14 residues. CDR1 is MNHEY and CDR2 is SVGAGI in the germline V gene. Trimming removed 6 bases from V and 0 bases from J; junction bases left unmatched: 2.

This clone was seen a handful of times. The V gene is TRBV5-6, the J gene TRBJ1-1, with TRBD1 identical over 7 bases. This CDR3 has 14 amino acids. The germline CDR1 and CDR2 sequences are SGHDT and YYEEEE. With V trimmed by 5 bases and J by 5 bases, 9 bases remained unmatched. DNA for the CDR3: TGTGCCAGCAGTTTCGACAGGGCGGGGACTGAAGCTTTCTTT. Its protein is CASSFDRAGTEAFF.

Concerning this clone: Compared with germline, one end of the junction differs, possibly owing to a read error. This rearrangement joins TRBV7-9 to TRBJ1-2, with no clear D. Germline assignment: CDR1 SEHNR and CDR2 FQNEAQ (reference sequence). CDR3 length: 13 amino acids. As DNA, the CDR3 is TGTTCCAGCAGCCCCGGGTCCCCGGGAGGCTACACCTTC. Its protein product is CSSSPGSPGGYTF.

V gene TRBV5-1 combines with J gene TRBJ2-2, with a weak D call TRBD1 (5 bases). The CDR3 spans 15 residues. CDR1 and CDR2 (germline): SGHRS, YFSETQ. V lost 6 bases and J 0 bases, leaving 12 bases between the germline ends. Written as DNA, the CDR3 is TGCGCCAGCACTTGGACACAGGCGAACACCGGGGAGCTGTTTTTT. This translates into CASTWTQANTGELFF. The entire variable domain, with the rest obtained from reference TRBV5-1 and TRBJ2-2, is as follows: KAGVTQTPRYLIKTRGQQVTLSCSPISGHRSVSWYQQTPGQGLQFLFEYFSETQRNKGNFPGRFSGRQFSNSRSEMNVSTLELGDSALYLCASTWTQANTGELFFGEGSRLTVL.

The V call is TRBV21-1, the J call TRBJ1-2. TRBV21-1 is an annotated pseudogene. This CDR3 spans 15 amino acids. CDR3 region: CASSKEGGSGYGYTF. CDR3 DNA: TGTGCCAGCAGCAAAGAGGGGGGGTCGGGTTATGGCTACACCTTC.

The gene calls are TRBV6-1 and TRBJ1-1, with D possibly TRBD1 on 5 matching bases. Germline V gives CDR1 MNHNS, CDR2 SASEGT. Trimming pared 8 bases from V and 9 bases from J, leaving 13 bases between. CDR3 size: 11 residues. As DNA, the CDR3 is TGTGCCAGCTTCAGGGTCTTTCAAGCTTTCTTT. It codes for CASFRVFQAFF.

The J gene is TRBJ1-1, the V gene TRBV19, with D possibly TRBD1 on 5 matching bases. CDR1 and CDR2 from the germline V gene are LNHDA and SQIVND (reference sequence). V was clipped by 7 bases and J by 6 bases, with 18 bases between them. The CDR3 is 14 residues long. The CDR3 coding sequence is TGTGCCAGTACTAGGGCGGGGGAGTGGGCTGAAGCTTTCTTT. Its protein is CASTRAGEWAEAFF.